The 19 T cell receptor beta chains in this list originate from one sample, sequenced in a study of response to subunit inactivated influenza vaccine. TCRdb re-called the RT-PCR reads through MiXCR, storing one row per CDR3 protein. The table records around 600,000 distinct CDR3 sequences, approximately 11% of them present only once. This sample was also put to use in a study of T cells expressing NK-cell markers. That paper states: Libraries used 5'RACE template switching adding universal primer site and UMIs.

The sequenced sample was PBMCs from blood, obtained on the day of vaccination. These receptors were obtained from a man aged 50 to 59 who received an inactivated influenza vaccine.

This clonotype was detected a few times. The chain carries TRBV29-1 and TRBJ1-2; the match to TRBD1 covers 12 bases. J lost 3 bases, V lost 4 bases, and 6 bases had no gene match. CDR1 is SQVTM and CDR2 is ANQGSEA in the germline V gene. The CDR3 has 15 amino acids. This CDR3 reads CSVVPGQGADYGYTF. The CDR3 DNA sequence: TGCAGCGTTGTCCCGGGACAGGGGGCAGACTATGGCTACACCTTC.

This rearrangement joins TRBV20-1 to TRBJ2-1; 9 nucleotides match TRBD2. The CDR3 has 17 residues. Germline V CDR1 and CDR2: DFQATT, SNEGSKA (reference sequence). The V segment lost 6 bases and the J segment 2 bases; nucleotides outside the gene matches: 14. The CDR3 coding sequence is TGCAGTGCCGAGGGCGGGACTAGCAGAGTCCCCTACAATGAGCAGTTCTTC. Residues: CSAEGGTSRVPYNEQFF.

The chain carries TRBV10-1 and TRBJ1-1, with D perhaps matching TRBD1 (5 bases). This CDR3 has 15 amino acids. The germline V gene has CDR1 WNHNN and CDR2 SYGVQD (reference sequence). The ends were cut back, 2 bases at V and 0 bases at J, with 10 bases in the middle. CDR3 sequence reads: CASSEGGMMNTEAFF. The DNA for the CDR3 is TGCGCCAGCAGTGAGGGGGGAATGATGAACACTGAAGCTTTCTTT.

This clonotype came up a few times. The chain carries TRBV7-2 and TRBJ2-7; D might be TRBD2 (6 bases). Deletions cut 5 bases from V and 4 bases from J, with 15 bases between. This CDR3 has 14 amino acids. CDR1 and CDR2 from the germline V gene are SGHTA and FQGNSA. Written as DNA, the CDR3 is TGTGCCAGCAGCCCCTTCGGGGGAACATACGAGCAGTACTTC. Its protein product is CASSPFGGTYEQYF.

In its sample, this clonotype was seen a few times. This chain uses TRBV21-1 with TRBJ2-7; TRBD2 is taken as the D call from the table, unchecked against the DNA. TRBV21-1 is assigned pseudogene status. This CDR3 region has 16 residues. The CDR3 DNA reads as TGTGCCAGCAAACGTTGGAGCGGGAGGGTCCGCTACGAGCAGTACTTC. Amino acids: CASKRWSGRVRYEQYF.

V usage is TRBV10-3 and J usage is TRBJ2-5; maybe TRBD1 (5 bases). V was trimmed by 3 bases and J by 1 base, leaving 12 bases between them. Looked up from germline, CDR1 is ENHRY and CDR2 is SYGVKD. This CDR3 is built from 15 residues. The CDR3 DNA is TGTGCCATCAGTGAATCGGCAGGGCCCCAAGAGACCCAGTACTTC. It encodes CAISESAGPQETQYF.

This clonotype was seen a few times. This rearrangement joins TRBV6-2 or TRBV6-3 to TRBJ1-5; no firm D call. The CDR3 totals 11 residues. V was clipped by 6 bases and J by 15 bases, with 15 bases between them. Germline V gene lookup returns CDR1 MNHEY and CDR2 SVGEGT. The CDR3 spells CASSHGGLLHF. The CDR3 nucleotides are TGTGCCAGCAGCCACGGAGGGTTGCTGCATTTT.

The chain joins TRBV10-3 to TRBJ2-5; TRBD1 agrees at 10 bases. V shed 5 bases, J shed 4 bases, and the junction held 4 bases outside the gene matches. Germline lookup yields CDR1 ENHRY and CDR2 SYGVKD. This CDR3 spans 14 amino acids. CDR3 residues: CAISTGTGAETQYF. CDR3 DNA sequence: TGTGCCATCAGTACCGGGACAGGGGCAGAGACCCAGTACTTC.

This clonotype showed up just a few times. CDR3 sequence: CASSLGLAGGQFF. The CDR3 DNA follows: TGTGCCAGCAGCCTCGGACTAGCGGGAGGGCAGTTCTTC. The chain carries TRBV7-2 and TRBJ2-1; TRBD2 agrees at 14 bases. In germline, CDR1 is SGHTA, CDR2 FQGNSA. The CDR3 covers 13 residues. The V segment lost 5 bases and the J segment 12 bases; nucleotides outside the gene matches: 3.

This clonotype appeared a few times. V usage is TRBV11-2 and J usage is TRBJ2-2, with 8 bases lining up with TRBD2. Germline CDR1 is SGHAT and CDR2 is FQNNGV. Trimming took 5 bases from V and 5 from J; bases not matched to a gene: 7. The CDR3 consists of 15 residues. For the CDR3, the DNA is TGTGCCAGCAGCATGGGGCGGGGGGAGACCGGGGAGCTGTTTTTT. This sequence encodes CASSMGRGETGELFF. Together with reference TRBV11-2 and TRBJ2-2, the CDR3 gives the full variable domain: EAGVAQSPRYKIIEKRQSVAFWCNPISGHATLYWYQQILGQGPKLLIQFQNNGVVDDSQLPKDRFSAERLKGVDSTLKIQPAKLEDSAVYLCASSMGRGETGELFFGEGSRLTVL.

This clonotype was detected only a few times. The chain combines TRBV20-1 with TRBJ2-7; no definite D call. From germline, CDR1 is DFQATT and CDR2 SNEGSKA (reference sequence). Trimming pared 4 bases from V and 7 bases from J, leaving 14 bases between. The CDR3 is made up of 12 amino acids. The DNA for the CDR3 is TGCAGTGCTACGGCTCGGATTGGTGAGCAGTACTTC. It specifies CSATARIGEQYF.

This sequence joins TRBV12-3 or TRBV12-4 and TRBJ1-4, with D perhaps matching TRBD1 (6 bases). V shed 2 bases and J shed 3 bases, with 13 bases lying between them. This CDR3 region has 16 residues. Here the CDR3 reads CASSLPPGGSNEKLFF. CDR3 coding DNA: TGTGCCAGCAGTTTACCCCCGGGGGGCTCTAATGAAAAACTGTTTTTT.

The chain uses TRBV11-1 and TRBJ2-1; 13 bases agree with TRBD2. V lost 5 bases and J lost 5; bases outside the gene matches: 18. Germline assignment: CDR1 SGHAT and CDR2 FQDESV (reference sequence). There are 20 residues in the CDR3. In nucleotides, the CDR3 is TGTGCCAGCAGCCGGGTTCCGGGACTAGCGGGAACTAAAGGGAACAATGAGCAGTTCTTC. Its translation: CASSRVPGLAGTKGNNEQFF.

This chain uses TRBV5-1 with TRBJ2-1; no clear D. This CDR3 region has 15 residues. V shed 2 bases and J shed 8 bases, with 17 bases lying between them. Germline V gene data show CDR1 as SGHRS and CDR2 as YFSETQ. The CDR3 region is CASSFNPSREDEQFF. The CDR3 DNA is TGCGCCAGCAGCTTTAACCCCTCGAGAGAGGATGAGCAGTTCTTC.

J is TRBJ2-5 and V is TRBV4-3; D ambiguous. Trimming stripped 2 bases from V and 6 bases from J, with 13 bases between. The CDR3 contains 14 residues. Germline V lookup: CDR1 LGHNA, CDR2 YSLEER. CDR3 bases: TGCGCCAGCAGCCAATCCGGCATGTCTCAGACCCAGTACTTC. This encodes CASSQSGMSQTQYF.

V gene TRBV3-1 combines with J gene TRBJ2-5, with TRBD1 matching 7 bases. CDR1 and CDR2 (germline): LGHDT, YNNKEL (reference sequence). Trimming removed 5 bases from V and 0 bases from J; junction bases left unmatched: 6. The CDR3 runs 15 residues. The CDR3 bases are TGTGCCAGCAGCTTGACAGGGTGGGACCAAGAGACCCAGTACTTC. The encoded protein is CASSLTGWDQETQYF.

This clonotype appeared a few times. This chain joins TRBV7-2 and TRBJ1-6; D might be TRBD1 (6 bases). CDR3 length equals 13 residues. V dropped 7 bases and J dropped 6 bases, with 10 bases sitting between them. Germline CDR1 SGHTA, CDR2 FQGNSA. The CDR3 reads CASKLDSNSPLHF. The CDR3 region has the DNA TGTGCCAGCAAATTGGACAGTAATTCACCCCTCCACTTT.

The sample holds a few counts of this clonotype. The CDR3 spells CASRRTSGKGETQYF. CDR3 sequence (DNA): TGCGCCAGCAGGAGGACTAGCGGGAAAGGAGAGACCCAGTACTTC. The chain combines TRBV5-1 with TRBJ2-5; 12 nucleotides agree with TRBD2. The germline V gene encodes CDR1 SGHRS and CDR2 YFSETQ. J gave up 4 bases and V 5 bases, and 6 bases lay outside the gene matches. The CDR3 runs 15 residues.

This rearrangement joins TRBV30 to TRBJ2-2; 7 bases map to TRBD1. CDR3 size: 15 residues. The trim removed 2 bases at V and 3 bases at J, leaving 6 bases unmatched. Germline loops: CDR1 GTSNPN, CDR2 SVGIG (reference sequence). The CDR3 region has the DNA TGTGCCTGGAGTCTAGGGGACAGAGACACCGGGGAGCTGTTTTTT. Translation: CAWSLGDRDTGELFF. The whole variable domain, filled in from reference TRBV30 and TRBJ2-2, reads SQTIHQWPATLVQPVGSPLSLECTVEGTSNPNLYWYRQAAGRGLQLLFYSVGIGQISSEVPQNLSASRPQDRQFILSSKKLLLSDSGFYLCAWSLGDRDTGELFFGEGSRLTVL.